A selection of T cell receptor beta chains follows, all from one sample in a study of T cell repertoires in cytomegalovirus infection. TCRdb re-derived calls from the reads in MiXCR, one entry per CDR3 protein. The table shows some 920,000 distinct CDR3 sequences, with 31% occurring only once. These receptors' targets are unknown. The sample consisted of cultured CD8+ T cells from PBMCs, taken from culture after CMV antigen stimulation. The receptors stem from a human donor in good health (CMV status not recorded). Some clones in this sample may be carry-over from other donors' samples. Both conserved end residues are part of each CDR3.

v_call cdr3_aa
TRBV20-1 CSARAKGDGGLFDTQYF
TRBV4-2 CASSQVLAGSTDTQYF
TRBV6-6 CASNNRGDQPQHF
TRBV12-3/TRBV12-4 CASAWGGQPQHF
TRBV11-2 CASSTQGHGNTIYF
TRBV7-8 CASSLFDIRGAGPSMGFGELFF
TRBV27 CASSSSRGGDTQYF
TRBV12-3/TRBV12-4 CASSLYIGYGYTF
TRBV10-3 CAALSSYNEQFF
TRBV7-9 CASSLGGANSPLHF
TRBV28 CASSPVGRNTEAFF
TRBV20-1 CSAHDRDGHMNTEAFF
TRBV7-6 CASSLGRRGGSYNEQFF
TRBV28 CASSPPGRDTEAFF
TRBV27 CASRRRPTDTQYF
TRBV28 CASRTGQNNQPQHF
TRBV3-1 CASSYRPPDRASDTQYF
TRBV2 CARKDRGNTEAFF
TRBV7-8 CASSLSWQPNTEAFF
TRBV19 CASSSGPRGDQETQYF
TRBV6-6 CASSPFSGDEQFF
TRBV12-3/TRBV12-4 CASSYLADTGEQFF
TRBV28 CTSTNYNEQFF
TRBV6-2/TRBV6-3 CASTPAASNQPQHF